This is a list of T cell receptor beta chains from one sample in a study of breast tumors, draining lymph nodes, adjacent tissues. Using its own MiXCR run on the multiplex PCR reads, TCRdb lists one record per CDR3 protein. The table has some 21,000 distinct CDR3 sequences, about 50% seen once; the top ten hold roughly 8.3%. Sequencing was performed on breast tumor tissue. The receptor set was obtained from a female donor with breast cancer. Some clones in this sample may be carry-over from other donors' samples. Each CDR3 is given with its conserved first and last residue. The D gene is left open where the match is weak. For some rows the clone size is stated as once, few or many, or as a class when expanded; others skip it.

v_call	clone_size	j_call	d_call	cdr3_aa	cdr3_nt
TRBV27	many	TRBJ1-6	NA	CASRMNYNSPLHF	TGTGCCAGCAGGATGAACTATAATTCACCCCTCCACTTT
TRBV6-1	NA	TRBJ1-6	NA	CASSSYNSPLHF	TGTGCCAGCAGCTCCTATAATTCACCCCTCCACTTT
TRBV20-1	NA	TRBJ2-5	NA	CSAKGYQETPYF	TGCAGTGCTAAGGGCTACCAAGAGACCCCGTACTTC
TRBV29-1	NA	TRBJ1-1	NA	CSVALQGEAFF	TGCAGCGTAGCGCTCCAGGGGGAAGCTTTCTTT
TRBV7-9	many	TRBJ2-1	NA	CASSPPGSSYNEQFF	TGTGCCAGCAGCCCCCCGGGGAGCTCCTACAATGAGCAGTTCTTC
TRBV7-9	NA	TRBJ2-7	NA	CASSRGPSSYEQYF	TGTGCCAGCAGCCGTGGTCCCAGCTCCTACGAGCAGTACTTC
TRBV2	few	TRBJ1-2	NA	CASTETRVDYGYTF	TGTGCCAGCACAGAAACCAGGGTTGACTATGGCTACACCTTC
TRBV15	NA	TRBJ2-1	TRBD2	CATSGGDGTSGRDEQFF	TGTGCCACCAGCGGGGGAGATGGGACTAGCGGGAGGGACGAGCAGTTCTTC
TRBV15	medium-sized	TRBJ1-2	NA	CATSRDRQVSYTF	TGTGCCACCAGCAGAGATCGCCAAGTTAGCTACACCTTC
TRBV9	medium-sized	TRBJ2-7	NA	CASSPGAGAYEQYF	TGTGCCAGCAGCCCCGGGGCAGGGGCCTACGAGCAGTACTTC
TRBV30	many	TRBJ2-7	NA	CAWSRDSEQYF	TGTGCCTGGAGTCGTGACAGTGAGCAGTACTTC
TRBV20-1	NA	TRBJ1-3	TRBD1	CSARDRVRGNTIYF	TGCAGTGCTCGGGACAGAGTGAGAGGAAACACCATATATTTT
TRBV5-1	NA	TRBJ2-7	TRBD2	CASGLAGGVESYEQYF	TGCGCCAGCGGACTAGCGGGAGGGGTGGAGTCCTACGAGCAGTACTTC
TRBV11-3	large	TRBJ2-7	TRBD1	CASSPAGQGKYEQYF	TGTGCCAGCAGCCCGGCGGGACAGGGGAAATACGAGCAGTACTTC
TRBV12-3/TRBV12-4	many	TRBJ1-2	NA	CASSPLDVQRPNYGYTF	TGTGCCAGCAGTCCCCTTGATGTACAGCGTCCTAACTATGGCTACACCTTC